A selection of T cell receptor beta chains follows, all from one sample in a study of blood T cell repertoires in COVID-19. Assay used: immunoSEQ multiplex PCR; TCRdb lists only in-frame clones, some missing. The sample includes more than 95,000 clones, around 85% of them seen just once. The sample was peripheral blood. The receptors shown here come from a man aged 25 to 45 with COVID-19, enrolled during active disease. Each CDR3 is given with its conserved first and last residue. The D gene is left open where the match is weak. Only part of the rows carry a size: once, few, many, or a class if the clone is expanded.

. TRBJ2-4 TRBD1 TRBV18 TGTGCCAGCTCACCACCTGGACAGGGAGAAAACATTCAGTACTTC CASSPPGQGENIQYF
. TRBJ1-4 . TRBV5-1 TGCGCCAGTTCCGCCCGGGGAAACGAAAAACTGTTTTTT CASSARGNEKLFF
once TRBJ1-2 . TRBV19 TGTGCCAGTAGTATGAGTGGCAGGGGCAACTATGGCTACACCTTC CASSMSGRGNYGYTF
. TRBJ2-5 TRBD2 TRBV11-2 TGTGCCAGCAGCCGAATTGGGAGCGGGAAAGAGACCCAGTACTTC CASSRIGSGKETQYF
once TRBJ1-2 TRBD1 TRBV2 TGTGCCAGCAGTGAAGCGACGGCAGGGGGCTTGTCTGGCTACACCTTC CASSEATAGGLSGYTF
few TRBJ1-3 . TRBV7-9 TGTGCCAGCATGGCGGGTTCGGGAAACACCATATATTTT CASMAGSGNTIYF
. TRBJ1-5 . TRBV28 TGTGCCAGCAGTTTATATCAGAGGGCCCAGCATTTT CASSLYQRAQHF
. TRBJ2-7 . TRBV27 TGTGCCAGCAGTCCCGCCGTGCTAGCGCACTACGAGCAGTACTTC CASSPAVLAHYEQYF
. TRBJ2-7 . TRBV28 TGTGCCAGCAGTCCACAAACAGGGATCTCCTACGAGCAGTACTTC CASSPQTGISYEQYF
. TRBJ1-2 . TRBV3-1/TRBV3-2 TGTGCCAGCAGCCAAGGGCCGCACAGTAACTATGGCTACACCTTC CASSQGPHSNYGYTF
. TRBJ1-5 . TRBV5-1 TGCGCCAGCAGCTTGGGGAGGGAGGGTCAGCCCCAGCATTTT CASSLGREGQPQHF
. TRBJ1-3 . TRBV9 TGTGCCAGCAGCGTAGTACCCGGGAATGGAAACACCATATATTTT CASSVVPGNGNTIYF
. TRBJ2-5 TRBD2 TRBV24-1 TGTGCCACCAGTGCCAGAACTAGCGGGGGCGGAGAGACCCAGTACTTC CATSARTSGGGETQYF
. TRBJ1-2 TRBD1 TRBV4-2 TGTGCCAGCAGCCTAGAGACAGGGTCGCATGGCTACACCTTC CASSLETGSHGYTF
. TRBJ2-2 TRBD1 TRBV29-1 TGCAGCGTCTGGGACAGCCGGAACACCGGGGAGCTGTTTTTT CSVWDSRNTGELFF
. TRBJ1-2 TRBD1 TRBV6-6 TGTGCCAGCACTCGAAGCCCGACAGGGGACGGGAACTATGGCTACACCTTC CASTRSPTGDGNYGYTF
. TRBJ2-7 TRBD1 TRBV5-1 TGCGCCAGCAGCCCGGGACAGGGCGACGAGCAGTACTTC CASSPGQGDEQYF
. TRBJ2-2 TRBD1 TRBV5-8 TGTGCCAGCAGCGGCAGGCGGGACAGGATTAACACCGGGGAGCTGTTTTTT CASSGRRDRINTGELFF
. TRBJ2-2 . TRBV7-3 TGTGCCAGCAGCTCTCTAGCGTTCACCGGGGAGCTGTTTTTT CASSSLAFTGELFF
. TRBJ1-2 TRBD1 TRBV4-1 TGCGCCAGCAGCCCACAGGGGGGTGGCTACACCTTC CASSPQGGGYTF
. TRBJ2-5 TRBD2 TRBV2 TGTGCCAGCAGTGTCATTAGCGGGGGGGAAGAGACCCAGTACTTC CASSVISGGEETQYF
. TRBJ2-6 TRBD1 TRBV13 TGTGCCCGCAGCCGTATTAGGGACAGGGGGGGAGCTGGGGCCAACGTCCTGACTTTC CARSRIRDRGGAGANVLTF
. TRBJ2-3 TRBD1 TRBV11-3 TGTGCCAGCAGCCAGACAGGGTTAGATACGCAGTATTTT CASSQTGLDTQYF
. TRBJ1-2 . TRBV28 TGTGCCAGCAGTCTCCGAAGGGGCCAAGGGTACTATGGCTACACCTTC CASSLRRGQGYYGYTF
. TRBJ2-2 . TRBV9 TGTGCCAGCAGCGTCAGTAGCAGGGTTTACACCGGGGAGCTGTTTTTT CASSVSSRVYTGELFF
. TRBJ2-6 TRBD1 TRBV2 TGTGCCAGCAGTGACCGGGACAGGGTTATCTCTGGGGCCAACGTCCTGACTTTC CASSDRDRVISGANVLTF
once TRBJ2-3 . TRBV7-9 TGTGCCAGCGGCCTGAAGCGATACGGCACAGATACGCAGTATTTT CASGLKRYGTDTQYF
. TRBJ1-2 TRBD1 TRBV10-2 TGCGCCAGCAGTGAGGCGGGACAGGGAACTAACTATGGCTACACCTTC CASSEAGQGTNYGYTF
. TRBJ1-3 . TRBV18 TGTGCCAGCTCACCACCGGCCAGGGTTTCTGACACCATATATTTT CASSPPARVSDTIYF
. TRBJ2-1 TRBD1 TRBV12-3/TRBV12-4 TGTGCCAGCAGTCGGACAGGGACCGATGAGCAGTTCTTC CASSRTGTDEQFF
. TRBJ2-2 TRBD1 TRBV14 TGTGCCAGCAGCCGATCAGTCCGGACAGGGGGCTATACCGGGGAGCTGTTTTTT CASSRSVRTGGYTGELFF
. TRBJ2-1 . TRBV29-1 TGCAGCGTTGAAGATCTTCAGGGTCTTGAGCAGTTCTTC CSVEDLQGLEQFF
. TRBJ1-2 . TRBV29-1 TGCAGCGCCGGGGAATATGGCTACACCTTC CSAGEYGYTF
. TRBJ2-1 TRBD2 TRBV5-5 TGTGCCAGCAGAGCCAGACCCGGGACTAGCGGGTACAATGAGCAGTTCTTC CASRARPGTSGYNEQFF
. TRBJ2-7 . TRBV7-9 TGTGCCAGCAGCTTATCAGTCTACGAGCAGTACTTC CASSLSVYEQYF
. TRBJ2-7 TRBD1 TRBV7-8 TGTGCCAGCAGCCCGACAGGGGGAGGCTACGAGCAGTACTTC CASSPTGGGYEQYF
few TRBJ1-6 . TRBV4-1 TGCGCCAGCAGCCAAGGGCATGCGGGTACAGACAATAATTCACCCCTCCACTTT CASSQGHAGTDNNSPLHF
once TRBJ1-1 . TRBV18 TGTGCCAGCTCACCAACAGCCATGAACACTGAAGCTTTCTTT CASSPTAMNTEAFF
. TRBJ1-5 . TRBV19 TGTGCCAGTTCCCGGACAGTCCCCAATCAGCCCCAGCATTTT CASSRTVPNQPQHF